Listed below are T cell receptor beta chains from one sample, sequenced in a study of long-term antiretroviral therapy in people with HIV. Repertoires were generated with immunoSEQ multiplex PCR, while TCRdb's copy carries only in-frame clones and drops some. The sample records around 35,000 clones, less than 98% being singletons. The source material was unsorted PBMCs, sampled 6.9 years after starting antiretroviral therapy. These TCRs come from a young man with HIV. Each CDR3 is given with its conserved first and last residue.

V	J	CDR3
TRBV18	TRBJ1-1	CASSPRDRDAFF
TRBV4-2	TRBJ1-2	CASSQDTRQGRVYGYTF
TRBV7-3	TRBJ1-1	CASSPIQQNTEAFF
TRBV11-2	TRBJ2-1	CASSPFGEQFF
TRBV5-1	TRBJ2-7	CASSLERINYEQYF
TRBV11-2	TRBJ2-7	CASSLDGLQYEQYF
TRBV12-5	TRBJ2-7	CASGSTSGVSYEQYF
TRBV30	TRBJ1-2	CAFQTGLHRYGYTF
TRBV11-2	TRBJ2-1	CASSQLARVGYNEQFF
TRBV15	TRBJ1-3	CATSRDRSIGNTIYF
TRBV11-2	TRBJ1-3	CASSLQSSGNTIYF
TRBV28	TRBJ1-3	CASSVDSLSGNTIYF
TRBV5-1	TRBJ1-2	CASSLQGYGYTF
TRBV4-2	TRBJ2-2	CASSHYGTSGTGELFF
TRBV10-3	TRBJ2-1	CAISESPRRHNEQFF
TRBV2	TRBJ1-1	CASKVNTEAFF
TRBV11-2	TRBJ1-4	CASSFGAGGGKLFF
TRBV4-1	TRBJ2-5	CASSRTRRETQYF
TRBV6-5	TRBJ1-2	CASSYLRRGGYTF
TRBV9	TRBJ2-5	CASSPSPRGEETQYF
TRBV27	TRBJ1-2	CASSLSGDRLYTF
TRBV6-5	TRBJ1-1	CASSLTGHTEAFF
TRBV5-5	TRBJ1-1	CASSLMGANTEAFF
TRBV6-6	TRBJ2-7	CASSLGQGYEQYF
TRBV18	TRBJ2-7	CASSPGLAYEQYF
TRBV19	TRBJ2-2	CASTSGKRVGELFF
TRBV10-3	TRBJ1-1	CAISGREGNTEAFF
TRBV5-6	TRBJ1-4	CASSLGEKLFF
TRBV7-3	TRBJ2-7	CASSSQSEGEQYF
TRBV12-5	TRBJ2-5	CASGLYGTPAGETQYF
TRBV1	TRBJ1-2	CTSSQDCEYGYTF
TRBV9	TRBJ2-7	CASSVGTSYEQYF
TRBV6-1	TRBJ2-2	CASSEAYPGPGGELFF
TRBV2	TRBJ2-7	CASSEGLAYEQYF
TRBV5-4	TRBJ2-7	CASSRGDRVGYEQYF
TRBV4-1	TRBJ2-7	CASSQDAGANAYF
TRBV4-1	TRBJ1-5	CASSQLLVGQPQHF
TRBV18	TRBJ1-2	CASSPPAGTNYGYTF
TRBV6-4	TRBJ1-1	CASSERSGNTEAFF
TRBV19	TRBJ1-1	CASSGFFSGVTEAFF
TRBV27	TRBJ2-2	CASSLMETGELFF
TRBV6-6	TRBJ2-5	CASSYFDLETQYF
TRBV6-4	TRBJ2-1	CASSEKLAGTTYNEQFF
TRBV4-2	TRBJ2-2	CASSLPTGELFF
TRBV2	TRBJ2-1	CASRPGQGRNEQFF
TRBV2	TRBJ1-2	CASRGFGGSYGYTF
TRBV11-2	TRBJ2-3	CASSLDLSFDTQYF
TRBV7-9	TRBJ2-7	CASSPRTLGQYF
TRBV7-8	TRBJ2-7	CASSSDLRVEQYF
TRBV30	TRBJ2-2	CAWNPGNTGELFF
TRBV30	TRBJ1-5	CAWSGQGGGWDQPQHF
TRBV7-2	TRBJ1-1	CASSPDGVEAFF
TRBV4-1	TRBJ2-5	CASSQGDRGRETQYF
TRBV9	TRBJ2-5	CASSADQETQYF